The 32 T cell receptor beta chains given below trace back to one sample, sequenced in a study of T-cell reconstitution after alpha-beta-depleted transplantation in children. Using unique molecular identifiers, the investigators prepared the TCRbeta library. TCRdb reanalysed the PCR reads using MiXCR and keeps one entry per CDR3 protein. This sample has over 450,000 distinct CDR3 sequences, with more than 9% found just once. Source: PBMCs, taken before TCRalphabeta/CD19-depleted stem cell transplant. The receptors come from a child aged 2-9 years with inherited bone marrow failure, due to receive a stem cell transplant.

This clonotype was observed many times. This rearrangement joins TRBV4-3 to TRBJ2-2, with D tentatively TRBD1 or TRBD2 (5 bases each). This CDR3 is built from 17 residues. The V gene lost 4 bases and the J gene lost 1 base, with 16 bases spanning the gap. Germline V CDR1 and CDR2: LGHNA, YSLEER. The CDR3 DNA reads TGCGCCAGCAGCCCAGAGGGGTTTGACTTGAACACCGGGGAGCTGTTTTTT. Amino acids: CASSPEGFDLNTGELFF.

This clonotype has a count of ten or more. V and J are TRBV10-3 and TRBJ2-7, with D perhaps TRBD1 (6 bases). The CDR3 contains 13 residues. Per the germline V gene, CDR1 is ENHRY and CDR2 is SYGVKD. The ends were cut back, 3 bases at V and 4 bases at J, with 10 bases in the middle. The CDR3 DNA is TGTGCCATCAGTGAACAGGGAAGTTACGAGCAGTACTTC. It codes for CAISEQGSYEQYF.

This clonotype showed up many times. CDR3 nucleotides: TGTGCCAGCAGTTTATTACGGAGGGGAGAGACCCAGTACTTC. This encodes CASSLLRRGETQYF. V is TRBV28 and J is TRBJ2-5; tentatively, D is TRBD2 (6 bases). Per germline, CDR1 MDHEN and CDR2 SYDVKM. V was shortened by 1 base and J by 4 bases, with 10 bases between the two germline ends. This CDR3 has 14 residues.

The chain carries TRBV4-3 and TRBJ1-2; D uncertain. In germline, CDR1 is LGHNA, CDR2 YSLEER. The CDR3 contains 14 residues. Between the trimmed V and J ends, which lost 0 bases and 3 bases, there was a span of 8 bases. CDR3: CASSQDGDYYGYTF. CDR3 nucleotide sequence: TGCGCCAGCAGCCAAGATGGTGATTACTATGGCTACACCTTC.

This clonotype was counted many times. J is TRBJ1-5 and V is TRBV6-1; 7 bases agree with TRBD1. The V gene end was trimmed by 6 bases and the J gene end by 5 bases; junction bases not matched to a gene: 7. This CDR3 spans 14 amino acids. Germline CDR1 MNHNS, CDR2 SASEGT. This chain's CDR3 is CASSQGQGDQPQHF. The CDR3 DNA sequence: TGTGCCAGCAGCCAAGGGCAGGGGGATCAGCCCCAGCATTTT.

This clonotype was counted at least ten times. The chain recombines TRBV9 with TRBJ2-2, with TRBD1 identical over 8 bases. Germline V CDR1 and CDR2: SGDLS, YYNGEE. This CDR3 spans 16 amino acids. V was clipped by 2 bases and J by 1 base; unmatched bases: 4. The CDR3 bases are TGTGCCAGCAGCGTTTGGACAGGGATGAACACCGGGGAGCTGTTTTTT. The encoded protein is CASSVWTGMNTGELFF.

This clonotype was counted many times. The chain has TRBV20-1 and TRBJ2-1; 7 bases are a match to TRBD2. V lost 6 bases to trimming and J lost 8 bases; unmatched junction nucleotides: 13. The CDR3 is made up of 14 amino acids. The V gene's germline CDR1 is DFQATT and CDR2 SNEGSKA (reference sequence). CDR3 in DNA: TGCAGTGCCTCAGATGGGGGTGGGGGGGATGAGCAGTTCTTC. Its translation is CSASDGGGGDEQFF.

This clonotype was seen more than once but under ten times. The chain joins TRBV6-4 to TRBJ2-7, with 8 bases that match TRBD2. This CDR3 has 14 amino acids. V shed 4 bases, J shed 4 bases, and the junction held 6 bases outside the gene matches. In germline, CDR1 is MRHNA, CDR2 SNTAGT. The CDR3 reads CASSGGGRFYEQYF. CDR3 nucleotide sequence: TGTGCCAGCAGTGGAGGCGGGAGGTTTTACGAGCAGTACTTC.

This clonotype has just a few counts. The CDR3 DNA reads as TGTGCCAGCAGCCCCACCCGGTACTCTGGAAACACCATATATTTT. Translation: CASSPTRYSGNTIYF. The rearrangement uses TRBV7-8 and TRBJ1-3; D unresolved. From germline, CDR1 is SGHVS and CDR2 FQNEAQ. Trimming stripped 5 bases from V and 0 bases from J, with 11 bases between. The CDR3 sequence is 15 residues long.

At least ten counts were recorded for this clonotype. The chain links TRBV6-2 or TRBV6-3 to TRBJ2-5; 10 positions agree with TRBD1. CDR1 is MNHEY and CDR2 is SVGEGT in the germline V gene. V lost 5 bases and J lost 1; bases outside the gene matches: 4. This CDR3 contains 15 residues. The CDR3 here is CASSTDRGRQETQYF. As DNA, the CDR3 is TGTGCCAGCAGTACAGACAGGGGGCGCCAAGAGACCCAGTACTTC.

Many counts were recorded for this clonotype. This chain uses TRBV5-1 with TRBJ2-3, with a tentative D call TRBD1 (5 bases). With 3 bases removed from V and 0 bases from J, the gap between germline ends came to 11 bases. The CDR3 has 15 amino acids. Germline CDR1 is SGHRS and CDR2 is YFSETQ. The CDR3 sequence: CASSSGYSSTDTQYF. CDR3 in DNA: TGCGCCAGCAGCTCAGGGTATTCGAGCACAGATACGCAGTATTTT.

This clonotype was detected a few times. This chain connects TRBV7-9 to TRBJ2-1; D remains ambiguous. CDR3 size: 12 residues. The V gene's germline CDR1 is SEHNR and CDR2 FQNEAQ (reference sequence). V lost 0 bases and J 5 bases, leaving 2 bases between the germline ends. This CDR3 is CASSLANNEQFF. In nucleotides, the CDR3 is TGTGCCAGCAGCTTAGCTAACAATGAGCAGTTCTTC.

The genes are TRBV20-1 and TRBJ2-2; D gene unclear. This CDR3 is 17 amino acids long. From germline, CDR1 is DFQATT and CDR2 SNEGSKA (reference sequence). The CDR3 region is CCARAQTRPSNTGELFF. Written as DNA, the CDR3 is TGCTGCGCTAGAGCACAGACCCGTCCCTCGAACACCGGGGAGCTGTTTTTT.

This clonotype was recorded many times. J is TRBJ2-7 and V is TRBV10-2; no definite D call. The CDR3 loop spans 12 amino acids. V was cut by 5 bases and J by 7 bases, with 12 bases left in between. In germline, CDR1 is WSHSY, CDR2 SAAADI. CDR3 residues: CASSRPVKEQYF. CDR3 coding DNA: TGCGCCAGCAGTCGGCCAGTGAAGGAGCAGTACTTC.

The chain joins TRBV5-1 to TRBJ2-7; a weak D match, TRBD2 (5 bases). CDR1 SGHRS and CDR2 YFSETQ come from the germline V gene. With 5 bases removed from V and 2 bases from J, the gap between germline ends came to 14 bases. This CDR3 comprises 14 residues. The CDR3 reads CASSLLATTYEQYF. CDR3 coding DNA: TGCGCCAGCAGTTTGCTAGCAACGACCTACGAGCAGTACTTC.

This clonotype was recorded at least ten times. V is TRBV7-9 and J is TRBJ1-4; no clear D. The CDR3 extends over 17 amino acids. V lost 1 base, J lost 0 bases, and 12 bases lay in between. Per germline, CDR1 SEHNR and CDR2 FQNEAQ (reference sequence). CDR3 region: CASSLVTSVATNEKLFF. For the CDR3, the DNA is TGTGCCAGCAGCTTAGTCACCTCAGTTGCAACTAATGAAAAACTGTTTTTT.

This clonotype was detected ten times or more. The CDR3 DNA sequence: TGTGCCACCAGTAACTTCGAGGTCTCTGGGGCCAACGTCCTGACTTTC. The encoded protein is CATSNFEVSGANVLTF. The chain recombines TRBV24-1 with TRBJ2-6; no clear D. The CDR3 loop spans 16 amino acids. V lost 6 bases to trimming and J lost 0 bases, with 11 bases between them. The V gene's germline CDR1 is KGHDR and CDR2 SFDVKD.

This clonotype has a count of ten or more. The chain is built from TRBV27 and TRBJ1-2; D perhaps matches TRBD1 (5 bases). The germline V gene encodes CDR1 MNHEY and CDR2 SMNVEV (reference sequence). V was clipped by 6 bases and J by 3 bases, with 11 bases between them. The CDR3 length is 13 residues. This chain's CDR3 is CASSSGTDYGYTF. CDR3 coding DNA: TGTGCCAGCAGCTCCGGGACCGACTATGGCTACACCTTC.

The V and J genes are TRBV7-1 and TRBJ2-3, with unresolved D. TRBV7-1 is labeled an ORF, and its function is uncertain. The V gene lost 3 bases and the J gene lost 0 bases, with 31 bases spanning the gap. The CDR3 contains 22 residues. In DNA, the CDR3 is TGTGCCAGCAGCTCTCCTACTTGGAGTTCCTTAGCCCCAGTCCATAGCACAGATACGCAGTATTTT. Encoded protein: CASSSPTWSSLAPVHSTDTQYF.

There are many counts of this clonotype. The V gene is TRBV20-1, the J gene TRBJ2-1; 10 positions match TRBD2. Germline V lookup: CDR1 DFQATT, CDR2 SNEGSKA (reference sequence). CDR3 size: 15 residues. J gave up 0 bases and V 5 bases, and 4 bases lay outside the gene matches. CDR3 DNA sequence: TGCAGTGCTGGGCCTAGCGGGAGCTCCTACAATGAGCAGTTCTTC. Its protein is CSAGPSGSSYNEQFF.

The table lists this clonotype with a few counts. The chain uses TRBV20-1 and TRBJ2-3; D not resolved. This CDR3 spans 12 amino acids. Germline V gives CDR1 DFQATT, CDR2 SNEGSKA (reference sequence). Trimming removed 2 bases at V and 3 bases at J, with 6 bases between. CDR3 in DNA: TGCAGTGCTAGATGGCAGACAGATACGCAGTATTTT. This codes for CSARWQTDTQYF.

This clonotype was found a few times. V is TRBV27 and J is TRBJ2-6; D not certain. The CDR3 length is 16 residues. Germline CDR1 and CDR2: MNHEY and SMNVEV (reference sequence). Trimming pared 5 bases from V and 0 bases from J, leaving 11 bases between. In DNA, the CDR3 is TGTGCCAGCAGTCCACGCCCCCTCTCTGGGGCCAACGTCCTGACTTTC. Translated: CASSPRPLSGANVLTF.

This chain links TRBV10-3 with TRBJ1-2, with a tentative D call TRBD1 (5 bases). CDR1 and CDR2 from the germline V gene are ENHRY and SYGVKD. Trimming stripped 4 bases from V and 8 bases from J, with 14 bases between. The CDR3 runs to 13 residues. CDR3 coding DNA: TGTGCCATCAGTGTGCAGGGCCTGATGGGCTACACCTTC. Translating it yields CAISVQGLMGYTF.

In this sample, this clonotype turned up many times. The V call is TRBV9, the J call TRBJ2-7; TRBD2 agrees at 7 bases. V lost 0 bases to trimming and J lost 6 bases; unmatched junction nucleotides: 6. The germline V gene encodes CDR1 SGDLS and CDR2 YYNGEE. The CDR3 runs 14 residues. CDR3 coding DNA: TGTGCCAGCAGCGTAGGCCTAGCGGCACGCGAGCAGTACTTC. It specifies CASSVGLAAREQYF.

The chain combines TRBV23-1 with TRBJ2-5, with D perhaps matching TRBD2 (6 bases). TRBV23-1 counts as an open reading frame of uncertain function. Between the trimmed V and J ends, which lost 6 bases and 3 bases, there was a span of 17 bases. This CDR3 contains 15 residues. The CDR3 nucleotides are TGCGCCAGCAGCCCCCGGAGGGTAGGGAAAGAGACCCAGTACTTC. This gives the protein CASSPRRVGKETQYF.

The table lists this clonotype with many counts. This chain uses TRBV30 with TRBJ2-2; a weak D match, TRBD2 (5 bases). The V gene's germline CDR1 is GTSNPN and CDR2 SVGIG (reference sequence). The length of the CDR3 is 14 residues. V was clipped by 1 base and J by 6 bases, with 12 bases between them. In nucleotides, the CDR3 is TGTGCCTGGAGTGGGACTCGAATTCCCGGGGAGCTGTTTTTT. Amino acid sequence: CAWSGTRIPGELFF.

A few counts support this clonotype. The chain employs TRBV6-1 and TRBJ2-1; D unresolved. There are 16 residues in the CDR3. The germline gives CDR1 MNHNS, CDR2 SASEGT. Trimming took 2 bases from V and 5 from J, leaving 16 bases between them. CDR3 sequence: CASSEYGLRLDNEQFF. DNA for the CDR3: TGTGCCAGCAGTGAATATGGCCTCAGGTTGGACAATGAGCAGTTCTTC.

This clonotype was observed at least ten times. The chain combines TRBV30 with TRBJ1-2; TRBD1 matches at 8 bases. The junction had 5 bases not matched to a gene; V was cut back by 2 bases and J by 6 bases. Germline CDR1 GTSNPN, CDR2 SVGIG (reference sequence). This CDR3 is 13 amino acids long. CDR3 nucleotides: TGTGCCTGGAGTTCGCAGGGGGCGGATGGCTACACCTTC. It translates to CAWSSQGADGYTF.

This chain uses TRBV5-4 with TRBJ2-3, with 8 bases aligning to TRBD1. The CDR3 loop spans 14 amino acids. Germline values: CDR1 SGHNT, CDR2 YYREEE (reference sequence). With V trimmed by 4 bases and J by 5 bases, 6 bases remained unmatched. CDR3 residues: CASSPGTGQDTQYF. The CDR3 region has the DNA TGTGCCAGCAGCCCCGGGACAGGACAAGATACGCAGTATTTT.

V gene TRBV30 combines with J gene TRBJ1-2; 7 bases agree with TRBD1. V trimming: 6 bases; J trimming: 8 bases; junction bases outside the gene matches: 6. This CDR3 is built from 11 residues. The germline V gene encodes CDR1 GTSNPN and CDR2 SVGIG (reference sequence). CDR3 loop: CACQGVRGYTF. The CDR3 DNA reads TGTGCCTGTCAGGGGGTGCGGGGCTACACCTTC.

This rearrangement joins TRBV15 to TRBJ2-1; 7 bases align to TRBD2. The J segment lost 3 bases and the V segment lost 1 base, leaving 9 bases of the junction unmatched. The CDR3 length is 17 residues. Germline CDR1 reads LNHNV; CDR2 reads YYDKDF (reference sequence). CDR3 sequence: CATSRVGLAGIYNEQFF. Here the CDR3 DNA reads TGTGCCACCAGCAGAGTGGGTTTAGCGGGTATCTACAATGAGCAGTTCTTC.

This clonotype was counted ten times or more. This chain uses TRBV5-1 with TRBJ2-1, with 12 bases identical to TRBD2. CDR1 SGHRS and CDR2 YFSETQ come from the germline V gene. V gave up 5 bases and J gave up 9 bases; unmatched junction bases: 9. The CDR3 spans 15 residues. DNA of the CDR3: TGCGCCAGCAGTCCTAGCGGGAGGGCCTTGGCTGAGCAGTTCTTC. This sequence encodes CASSPSGRALAEQFF.